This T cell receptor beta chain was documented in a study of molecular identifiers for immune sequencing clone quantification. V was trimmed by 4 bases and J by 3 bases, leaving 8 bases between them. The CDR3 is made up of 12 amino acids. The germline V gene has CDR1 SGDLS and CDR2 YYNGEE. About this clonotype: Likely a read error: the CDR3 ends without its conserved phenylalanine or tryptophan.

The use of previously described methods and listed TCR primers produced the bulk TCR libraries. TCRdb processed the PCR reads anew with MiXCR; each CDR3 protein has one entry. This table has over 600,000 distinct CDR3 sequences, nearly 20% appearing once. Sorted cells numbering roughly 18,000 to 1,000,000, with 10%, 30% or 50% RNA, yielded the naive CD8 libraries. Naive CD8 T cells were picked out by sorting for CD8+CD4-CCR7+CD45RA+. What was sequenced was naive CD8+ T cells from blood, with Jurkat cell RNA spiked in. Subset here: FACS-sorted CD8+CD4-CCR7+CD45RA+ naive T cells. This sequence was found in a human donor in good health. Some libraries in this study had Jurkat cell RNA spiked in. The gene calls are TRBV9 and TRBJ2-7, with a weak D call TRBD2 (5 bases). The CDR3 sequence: CASSPGDYEQYL. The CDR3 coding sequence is TGTGCCAGCAGCCCCGGGGACTACGAGCAGTACCTC.